The present TCR beta chain was sequenced within a study of PD-1 blockade in classical Hodgkin lymphoma. Broader study findings: While CD8+ TCR diversity did not rise significantly by C4D1, CD4+ TCR diversity did.

As to this clone: The target antigen is unknown.

Germline V CDR1 and CDR2: SGHKS, YYEKEE (reference sequence). Trimming cost V 4 bases and J 1 base; bases outside gene matches: 5. This CDR3 is 15 amino acids long. Profiled with immunoSEQ multiplex PCR; TCRdb holds only in-frame clones, not every one. This sample has approximately 17,000 clones, with 65% found just once. All patients relapsed after autologous stem cell transplantation, and brentuximab vedotin exposure varied. Complete response, partial response or progressive disease constituted the best responses recorded. J is TRBJ1-1 and V is TRBV5-5; 9 bases map to TRBD1. This sample comprised peripheral blood mononuclear cells (PBMCs), obtained before the second cycle of nivolumab. The origin of this receptor is a human donor with classical Hodgkin lymphoma. CDR3 coding DNA: TGTGCCAGCAGCGGACTGGGACAGGGGAACACTGAAGCTTTCTTT. Residues: CASSGLGQGNTEAFF.